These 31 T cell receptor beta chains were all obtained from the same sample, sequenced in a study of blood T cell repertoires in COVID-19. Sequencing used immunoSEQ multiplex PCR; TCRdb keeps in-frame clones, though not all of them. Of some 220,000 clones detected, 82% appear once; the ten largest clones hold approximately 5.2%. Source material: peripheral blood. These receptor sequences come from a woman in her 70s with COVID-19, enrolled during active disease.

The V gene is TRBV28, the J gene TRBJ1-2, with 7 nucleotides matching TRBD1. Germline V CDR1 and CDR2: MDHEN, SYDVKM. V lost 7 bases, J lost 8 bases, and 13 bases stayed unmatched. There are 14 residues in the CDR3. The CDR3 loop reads CASTTQTGVGGYTF. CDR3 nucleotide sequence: TGTGCCAGCACCACCCAAACAGGGGTTGGGGGCTACACCTTC.

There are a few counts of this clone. The CDR3 loop reads CASSLITWTSGANEQFF. CDR3 in DNA: TGTGCCAGCAGCCTCATAACCTGGACTAGCGGAGCGAATGAGCAGTTCTTC. This chain links TRBV11-2 with TRBJ2-1, with TRBD2 matching 10 bases. Losses at the gene ends were 5 bases for V and 7 bases for J; bases not matched to a gene: 14. The CDR3 is 17 residues long. Germline CDR1 and CDR2: SGHAT and FQNNGV.

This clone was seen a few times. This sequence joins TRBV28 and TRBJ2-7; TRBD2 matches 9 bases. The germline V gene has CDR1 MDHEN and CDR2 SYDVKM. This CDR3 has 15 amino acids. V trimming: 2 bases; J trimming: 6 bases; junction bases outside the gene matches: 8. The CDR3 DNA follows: TGTGCCAGCAGTTTAGCGGGAGGGACGCCCGGCGAGCAGTACTTC. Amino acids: CASSLAGGTPGEQYF. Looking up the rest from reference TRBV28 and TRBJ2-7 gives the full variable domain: DVKVTQSSRYLVKRTGEKVFLECVQDMDHENMFWYRQDPGLGLRLIYFSYDVKMKEKGDIPEGYSVSREKKERFSLILESASTNQTSMYLCASSLAGGTPGEQYFGPGTRLTVT.

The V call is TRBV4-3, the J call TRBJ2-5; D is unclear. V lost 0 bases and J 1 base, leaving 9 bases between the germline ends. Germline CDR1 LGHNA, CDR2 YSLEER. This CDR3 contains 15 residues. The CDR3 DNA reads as TGCGCCAGCAGCCAAGATGCTATCCCCCAAGAGACCCAGTACTTC. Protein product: CASSQDAIPQETQYF.

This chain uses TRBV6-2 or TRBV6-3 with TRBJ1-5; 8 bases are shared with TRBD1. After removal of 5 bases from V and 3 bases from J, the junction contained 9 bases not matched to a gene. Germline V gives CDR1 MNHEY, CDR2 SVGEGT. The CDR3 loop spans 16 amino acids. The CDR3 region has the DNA TGTGCCAGCAGTAAGGGACAGGCCTCCTACAATCAGCCCCAGCATTTT. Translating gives CASSKGQASYNQPQHF.

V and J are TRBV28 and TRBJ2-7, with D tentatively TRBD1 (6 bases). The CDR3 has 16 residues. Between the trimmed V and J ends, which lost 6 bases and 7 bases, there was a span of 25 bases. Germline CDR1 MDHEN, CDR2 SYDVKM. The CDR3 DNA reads TGTGCCAGCAGCCGCCCCGGGTCTCAGGGGATGGGGGAGCAGTACTTC. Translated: CASSRPGSQGMGEQYF.

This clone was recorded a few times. Here the CDR3 reads CATRPTGTGGTGELFF. CDR3 nucleotide sequence: TGTGCCACCAGACCGACCGGAACGGGGGGAACCGGGGAGCTGTTTTTT. The gene calls are TRBV24-1 and TRBJ2-2; 7 nucleotides align to TRBD2. Germline CDR1 and CDR2: KGHDR and SFDVKD. The CDR3 length is 16 residues. V shed 7 bases and J 5 bases; nucleotides not matched to a gene: 12.

The CDR3 is CASSYVRGTGVVEAFF. The DNA for the CDR3 is TGTGCCAGCAGTTACGTAAGGGGGACAGGGGTTGTTGAAGCTTTCTTT. The chain recombines TRBV6-5 with TRBJ1-1; TRBD1 matches 10 bases. The CDR3 covers 16 residues. V trimming: 2 bases; J trimming: 7 bases; junction bases outside the gene matches: 10. Germline-derived CDR1 and CDR2 are MNHEY and SVGAGI.

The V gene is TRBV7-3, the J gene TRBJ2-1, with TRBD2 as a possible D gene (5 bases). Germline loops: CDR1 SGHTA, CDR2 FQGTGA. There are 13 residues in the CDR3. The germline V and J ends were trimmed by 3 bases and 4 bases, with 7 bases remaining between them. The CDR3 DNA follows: TGTGCCAGCAGCTTTGGGAGATACAATGAGCAGTTCTTC. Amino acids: CASSFGRYNEQFF.

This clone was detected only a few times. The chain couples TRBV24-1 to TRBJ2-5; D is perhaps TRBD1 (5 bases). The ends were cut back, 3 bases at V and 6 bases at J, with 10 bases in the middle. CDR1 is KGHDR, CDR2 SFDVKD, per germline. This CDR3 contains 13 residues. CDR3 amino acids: CATSDEAGKTQYF. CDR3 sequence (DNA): TGTGCCACCAGTGATGAGGCAGGGAAGACCCAGTACTTC.

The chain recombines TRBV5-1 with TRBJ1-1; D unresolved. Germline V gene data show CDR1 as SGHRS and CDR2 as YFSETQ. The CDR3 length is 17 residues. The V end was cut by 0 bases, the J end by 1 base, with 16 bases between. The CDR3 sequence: CASSLVFSGGRNTEAFF. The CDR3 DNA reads TGCGCCAGCAGCTTGGTATTCTCAGGAGGAAGGAACACTGAAGCTTTCTTT.

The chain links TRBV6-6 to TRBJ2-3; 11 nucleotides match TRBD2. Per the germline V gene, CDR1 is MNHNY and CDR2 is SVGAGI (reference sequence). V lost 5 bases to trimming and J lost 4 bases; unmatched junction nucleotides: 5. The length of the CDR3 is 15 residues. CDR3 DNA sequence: TGTGCCAGCAGTACAGGACTAGCGGGTGCAGATACGCAGTATTTT. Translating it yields CASSTGLAGADTQYF.

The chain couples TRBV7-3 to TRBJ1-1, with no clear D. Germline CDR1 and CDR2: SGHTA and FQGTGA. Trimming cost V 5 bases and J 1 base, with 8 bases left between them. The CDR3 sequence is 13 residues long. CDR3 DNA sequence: TGTGCCAGCAGCCAAGAGCGGAACACTGAAGCTTTCTTT. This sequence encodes CASSQERNTEAFF.

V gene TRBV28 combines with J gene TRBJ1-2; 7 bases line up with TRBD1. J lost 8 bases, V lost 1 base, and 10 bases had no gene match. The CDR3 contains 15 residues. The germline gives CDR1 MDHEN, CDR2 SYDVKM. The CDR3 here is CASSLSDRQGGGYTF. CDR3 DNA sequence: TGTGCCAGCAGTTTATCGGACAGACAGGGCGGCGGCTACACCTTC.

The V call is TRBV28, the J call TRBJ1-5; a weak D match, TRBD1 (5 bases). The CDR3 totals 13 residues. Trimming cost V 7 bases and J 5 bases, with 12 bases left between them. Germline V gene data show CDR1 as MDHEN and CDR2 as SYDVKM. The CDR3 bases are TGTGCCAGCATGAGGGACTTCGATCAGCCCCAGCATTTT. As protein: CASMRDFDQPQHF. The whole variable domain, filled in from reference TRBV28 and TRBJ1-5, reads DVKVTQSSRYLVKRTGEKVFLECVQDMDHENMFWYRQDPGLGLRLIYFSYDVKMKEKGDIPEGYSVSREKKERFSLILESASTNQTSMYLCASMRDFDQPQHFGDGTRLSIL.

Here the CDR3 reads CASSPLTGEAGELFF. The CDR3 nucleotides are TGTGCCAGCTCACCCCTGACAGGCGAAGCCGGGGAGCTGTTTTTT. The chain employs TRBV18 and TRBJ2-2; a possible D gene is TRBD1 (6 bases). The CDR3 runs to 15 residues. Germline assignment: CDR1 KGHSH and CDR2 LQKENI. Trimming took off 3 bases at V and 6 bases at J, with 14 bases between the two ends. Full variable domain (outside the CDR3, taken from reference TRBV18 and TRBJ2-2): NAGVMQNPRHLVRRRGQEARLRCSPMKGHSHVYWYRQLPEEGLKFMVYLQKENIIDESGMPKERFSAEFPKEGPSILRIQQVVRGDSAAYFCASSPLTGEAGELFFGEGSRLTVL.

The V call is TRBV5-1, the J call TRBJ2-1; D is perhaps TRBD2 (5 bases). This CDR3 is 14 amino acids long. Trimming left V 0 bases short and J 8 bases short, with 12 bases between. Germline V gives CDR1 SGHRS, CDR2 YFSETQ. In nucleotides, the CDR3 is TGCGCCAGCAGCTTGGCTAATTACGGGGATGAGCAGTTCTTC. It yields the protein CASSLANYGDEQFF.

This CDR3 is CASSLLAGGINEQFF. DNA of the CDR3: TGTGCCAGCAGCTTACTAGCGGGAGGTATCAATGAGCAGTTCTTC. The chain recombines TRBV11-2 with TRBJ2-1; 11 bases match TRBD2. V trimming: 2 bases; J trimming: 6 bases; junction bases outside the gene matches: 3. Germline V gives CDR1 SGHAT, CDR2 FQNNGV. This CDR3 region has 15 residues.

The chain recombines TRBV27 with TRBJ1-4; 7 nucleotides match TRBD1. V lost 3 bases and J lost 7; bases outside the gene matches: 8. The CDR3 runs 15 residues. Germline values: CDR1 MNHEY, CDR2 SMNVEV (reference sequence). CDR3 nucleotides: TGTGCCAGCAGTTTTCGGACAGGATTGGGTGAAAAACTGTTTTTT. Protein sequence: CASSFRTGLGEKLFF. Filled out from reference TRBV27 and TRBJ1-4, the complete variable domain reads EAQVTQNPRYLITVTGKKLTVTCSQNMNHEYMSWYRQDPGLGLRQIYYSMNVEVTDKGDVPEGYKVSRKEKRNFPLILESPSPNQTSLYFCASSFRTGLGEKLFFGSGTQLSVL.

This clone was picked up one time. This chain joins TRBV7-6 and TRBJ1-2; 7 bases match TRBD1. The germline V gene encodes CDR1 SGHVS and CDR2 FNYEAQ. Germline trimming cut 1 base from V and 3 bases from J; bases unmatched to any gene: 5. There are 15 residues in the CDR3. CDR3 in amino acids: CASSLGGGTDYGYTF. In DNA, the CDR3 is TGTGCCAGCAGCTTAGGAGGAGGGACAGACTATGGCTACACCTTC.

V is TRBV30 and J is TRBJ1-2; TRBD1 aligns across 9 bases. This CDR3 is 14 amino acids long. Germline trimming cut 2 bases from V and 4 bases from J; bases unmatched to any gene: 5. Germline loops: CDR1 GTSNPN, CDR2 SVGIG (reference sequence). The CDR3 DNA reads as TGTGCCTGGAGTACGGGACAGGGCCTCTATGGCTACACCTTC. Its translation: CAWSTGQGLYGYTF.

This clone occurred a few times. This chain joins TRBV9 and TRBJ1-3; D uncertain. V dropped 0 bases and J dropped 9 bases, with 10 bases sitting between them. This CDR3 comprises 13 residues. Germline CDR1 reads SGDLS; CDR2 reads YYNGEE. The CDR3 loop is CASSVGGGSTIYF. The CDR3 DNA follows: TGTGCCAGCAGCGTAGGCGGAGGGAGCACCATATATTTT.

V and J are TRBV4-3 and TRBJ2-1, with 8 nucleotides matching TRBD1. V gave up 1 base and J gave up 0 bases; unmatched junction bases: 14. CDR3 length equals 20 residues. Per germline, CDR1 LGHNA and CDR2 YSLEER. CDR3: CASSQAGGSVAPSSYNEQFF. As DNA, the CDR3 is TGCGCCAGCAGCCAAGCAGGGGGCTCCGTCGCCCCAAGCTCCTACAATGAGCAGTTCTTC.

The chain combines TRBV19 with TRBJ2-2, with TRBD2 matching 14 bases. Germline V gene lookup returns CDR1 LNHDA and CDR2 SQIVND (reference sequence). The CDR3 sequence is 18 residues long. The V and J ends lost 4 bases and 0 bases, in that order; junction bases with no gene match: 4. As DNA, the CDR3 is TGTGCCAGTAGTAGGGGACTAGCGGGAGCCGCGAACACCGGGGAGCTGTTTTTT. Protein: CASSRGLAGAANTGELFF.

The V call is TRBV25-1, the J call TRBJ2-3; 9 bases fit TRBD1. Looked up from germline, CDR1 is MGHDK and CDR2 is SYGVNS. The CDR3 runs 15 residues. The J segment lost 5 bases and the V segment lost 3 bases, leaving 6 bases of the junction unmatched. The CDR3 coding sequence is TGTGCCAGCAGTGATCCTACGACAGGGGGAGATACGCAGTATTTT. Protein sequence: CASSDPTTGGDTQYF.

The CDR3 DNA sequence: TGTGCCAGCAGGCCCCAGGGGCGACAGGGGACTAACTACGAGCAGTACTTC. Translation gives CASRPQGRQGTNYEQYF. The J gene is TRBJ2-7, the V gene TRBV28, with D possibly being TRBD1 (8 bases). Germline CDR1 reads MDHEN; CDR2 reads SYDVKM. Trimming left V 6 bases short and J 3 bases short, with 24 bases between. The CDR3 has 17 amino acids.

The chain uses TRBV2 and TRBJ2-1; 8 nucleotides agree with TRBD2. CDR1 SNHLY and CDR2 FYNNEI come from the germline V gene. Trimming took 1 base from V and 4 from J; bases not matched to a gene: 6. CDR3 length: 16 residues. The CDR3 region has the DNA TGTGCCAGCAGTGAAGAGGCGGGAGGACGATACAATGAGCAGTTCTTC. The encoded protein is CASSEEAGGRYNEQFF.

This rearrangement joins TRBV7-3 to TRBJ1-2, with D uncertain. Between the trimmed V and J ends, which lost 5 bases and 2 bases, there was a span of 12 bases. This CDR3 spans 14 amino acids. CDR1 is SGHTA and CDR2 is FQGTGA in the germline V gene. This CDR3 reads CASSPDPGNYGYTF. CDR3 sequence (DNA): TGTGCCAGCAGCCCAGATCCGGGGAACTATGGCTACACCTTC.

CDR3 in amino acids: CASSPRRGDEQYF. CDR3 coding DNA: TGTGCCAGCAGCCCCCGGAGGGGTGACGAGCAGTACTTC. The chain has TRBV7-7 and TRBJ2-7, with a tentative D call TRBD2 (6 bases). This CDR3 contains 13 residues. V was clipped by 5 bases and J by 5 bases, with 13 bases between them. Germline V gene data show CDR1 as SSHAT and CDR2 as FNYEAQ (reference sequence). The variable domain in full, with the rest retrieved from reference TRBV7-7 and TRBJ2-7, is GAGVSQSPRYKVTKRGQDVTLRCDPISSHATLYWYQQALGQGPEFLTYFNYEAQPDKSGLPSDRFSAERPEGSISTLTIQRTEQRDSAMYRCASSPRRGDEQYFGPGTRLTVT.

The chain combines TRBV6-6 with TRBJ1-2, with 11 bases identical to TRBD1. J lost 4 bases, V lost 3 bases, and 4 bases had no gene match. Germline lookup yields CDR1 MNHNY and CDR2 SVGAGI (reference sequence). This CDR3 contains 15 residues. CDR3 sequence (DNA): TGTGCCAGCAGTTATCCGGGACAGGGGGTCTATGGCTACACCTTC. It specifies CASSYPGQGVYGYTF.

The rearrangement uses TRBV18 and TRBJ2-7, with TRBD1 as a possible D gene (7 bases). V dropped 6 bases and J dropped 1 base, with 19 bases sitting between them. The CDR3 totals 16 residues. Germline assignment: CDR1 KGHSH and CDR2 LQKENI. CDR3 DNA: TGTGCCAGCTCCCGCACAGGGGTCGCGGGGTCCTACGAGCAGTACTTC. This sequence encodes CASSRTGVAGSYEQYF.